Below are 19 T cell receptor beta chains sequenced from a single sample in a study of blood T cell repertoires in COVID-19. TCRdb's table, derived via immunoSEQ multiplex PCR, lists solely in-frame clones and lacks some. The sample contains roughly 260,000 clones, more than 65% of which appear only once. What was sequenced was peripheral blood. These receptors were taken from a woman aged 40 to 49 with active or convalescent COVID-19.

The sample holds one count of this clone. The chain carries TRBV5-5 and TRBJ1-5; D perhaps matches TRBD1 (6 bases). Germline loops: CDR1 SGHKS, CDR2 YYEKEE (reference sequence). The V and J ends lost 0 bases and 8 bases respectively, with 9 bases between them. The CDR3 runs to 13 residues. In nucleotides, the CDR3 is TGTGCCAGCAGCTTGGCGGCAGGGGAGCCCCAGCATTTT. Protein sequence: CASSLAAGEPQHF.

This clone was counted a few times. This rearrangement joins TRBV29-1 to TRBJ2-2; tentatively, D is TRBD1 (5 bases). The CDR3 has 13 residues. The germline V and J ends were trimmed by 5 bases and 9 bases, with 16 bases remaining between them. The germline V gene has CDR1 SQVTM and CDR2 ANQGSEA. CDR3 coding DNA: TGCAGCGTTATCGGACATAGTAGGCGGGAGCTGTTTTTT. It specifies CSVIGHSRRELFF.

This sequence joins TRBV5-6 and TRBJ1-1; D perhaps matches TRBD1 (5 bases). Germline V gives CDR1 SGHDT, CDR2 YYEEEE. V lost 4 bases to trimming and J lost 3 bases, with 10 bases between them. This CDR3 is 13 amino acids long. The chain's CDR3 is CASSLDTYTEAFF. The DNA of the CDR3 is TGTGCCAGCAGCCTGGACACCTACACTGAAGCTTTCTTT.

The J gene is TRBJ1-1, the V gene TRBV5-6; D gene unclear. The CDR3 contains 16 residues. CDR1 is SGHDT and CDR2 is YYEEEE in the germline V gene. V was cut by 2 bases and J by 4 bases, with 18 bases left in between. The CDR3 loop is CASSFREGTLPTEAFF. The CDR3 DNA reads TGTGCCAGCAGCTTTCGGGAGGGAACCCTTCCCACTGAAGCTTTCTTT.

The CDR3 here is CASSLTRQIPFF. The DNA for the CDR3 is TGTGCCAGCAGCTTGACCCGACAGATTCCTTTCTTT. The V and J genes are TRBV7-2 and TRBJ1-1, with D perhaps matching TRBD1 (5 bases). Trimming cost V 3 bases and J 12 bases, with 14 bases left between them. The CDR3 spans 12 residues. Germline-derived CDR1 and CDR2 are SGHTA and FQGNSA.

The chain carries TRBV29-1 and TRBJ1-2, with D tentatively TRBD1 (6 bases). The CDR3 runs to 12 residues. Trimming removed 7 bases at V and 2 bases at J, with 11 bases between. The germline V gene has CDR1 SQVTM and CDR2 ANQGSEA. DNA for the CDR3: TGCAGCGCCTACACAGGGAACTATGGCTACACCTTC. Its protein is CSAYTGNYGYTF.

This chain joins TRBV6-1 and TRBJ2-5; TRBD2 aligns across 14 bases. The CDR3 contains 17 residues. Germline V gene lookup returns CDR1 MNHNS and CDR2 SASEGT. V was pared by 1 base and J by 5 bases, with 6 bases of the junction left unmatched. The CDR3 sequence is CASSEGRLAGGPETQYF. CDR3 DNA sequence: TGTGCCAGCAGTGAAGGCCGACTAGCGGGGGGGCCTGAGACCCAGTACTTC.

The chain combines TRBV12-5 with TRBJ1-1; TRBD1 aligns across 8 bases. This CDR3 has 13 amino acids. The V gene's germline CDR1 is LGHNT and CDR2 FRNRAP. With V trimmed by 7 bases and J by 3 bases, 4 bases remained unmatched. CDR3 sequence reads: CASARGRDTEAFF. The CDR3, as DNA: TGTGCTAGTGCCAGGGGGCGGGACACTGAAGCTTTCTTT.

The gene calls are TRBV10-3 and TRBJ2-2; TRBD1 matches at 7 bases. Germline lookup yields CDR1 ENHRY and CDR2 SYGVKD. The CDR3 is 16 residues long. V lost 5 bases and J lost 4; bases outside the gene matches: 10. The CDR3, as DNA: TGTGCCATCAGTTCCCACAGGGGAGTTATCACCGGGGAGCTGTTTTTT. Translating it yields CAISSHRGVITGELFF.

The chain links TRBV2 to TRBJ1-2, with D possibly being TRBD1 (6 bases). CDR3 length: 12 residues. Germline CDR1 and CDR2: SNHLY and FYNNEI. V was cut by 7 bases and J by 5 bases, with 11 bases left in between. CDR3 residues: CASMDGQYGYTF. The CDR3 DNA reads TGTGCCAGCATGGACGGACAGTATGGCTACACCTTC.

This clone was seen only a few times. The chain is built from TRBV9 and TRBJ1-1; D is unresolved. Germline CDR1 is SGDLS and CDR2 is YYNGEE. CDR3 length: 13 residues. V was shortened by 1 base and J by 1 base, with 5 bases between the two germline ends. CDR3 region: CASSVQANTEAFF. CDR3 bases: TGTGCCAGCAGCGTACAAGCGAACACTGAAGCTTTCTTT.

This chain joins TRBV19 and TRBJ2-2, with a weak D call TRBD1 (5 bases). V lost 7 bases and J lost 0, with 12 bases in between. CDR3 length: 15 amino acids. CDR1 and CDR2 from the germline V gene are LNHDA and SQIVND (reference sequence). The CDR3 spells CASKITGANTGELFF. In nucleotides, the CDR3 is TGTGCCAGTAAAATCACAGGAGCGAACACCGGGGAGCTGTTTTTT.

The V gene is TRBV28, the J gene TRBJ2-7; 10 nucleotides agree with TRBD1. CDR1 is MDHEN, CDR2 SYDVKM, per germline. Losses at the gene ends were 9 bases for V and 4 bases for J; bases not matched to a gene: 15. The CDR3 has 16 amino acids. CDR3 region: CASRGTGELRRYEQYF. CDR3 in DNA: TGTGCCAGTCGTGGGACAGGGGAATTACGTAGGTACGAGCAGTACTTC.

This clone has a single count. The rearrangement uses TRBV5-1 and TRBJ1-4, with 7 bases that match TRBD1. Germline V gene data show CDR1 as SGHRS and CDR2 as YFSETQ. V shed 1 base and J 2 bases; nucleotides not matched to a gene: 2. The CDR3 covers 15 residues. CDR3: CASSLRGGTNEKLFF. The CDR3 coding sequence is TGCGCCAGCAGCTTGAGAGGGGGCACTAATGAAAAACTGTTTTTT.

This chain connects TRBV6-5 to TRBJ1-6; D gene unclear. This CDR3 region has 12 residues. Trimming left V 6 bases short and J 5 bases short, with 5 bases between. Germline lookup yields CDR1 MNHEY and CDR2 SVGAGI. CDR3 nucleotide sequence: TGTGCCAGCAGCTCAGATAATTCACCCCTCCACTTT. Amino acids: CASSSDNSPLHF.

The genes are TRBV6-6 and TRBJ1-1; D call uncertain. V lost 0 bases and J lost 10, with 12 bases in between. The germline V gene has CDR1 MNHNY and CDR2 SVGAGI (reference sequence). The CDR3 is 13 amino acids. The CDR3: CASSYSRFDGAFF. The CDR3 DNA reads as TGTGCCAGCAGTTACTCCAGGTTTGATGGAGCTTTCTTT.

This chain uses TRBV11-3 with TRBJ2-1; TRBD1 agrees at 7 bases. Germline assignment: CDR1 SGHNT and CDR2 YENEEA. J gave up 0 bases and V 5 bases, and 10 bases lay outside the gene matches. The CDR3 sequence is 17 residues long. The CDR3 DNA reads TGTGCCAGCAGCGTAATCGGGACAGCAAGCTCCTACAATGAGCAGTTCTTC. Translated, it gives CASSVIGTASSYNEQFF. Full variable domain (outside the CDR3, taken from reference TRBV11-3 and TRBJ2-1): EAGVVQSPRYKIIEKKQPVAFWCNPISGHNTLYWYLQNLGQGPELLIRYENEEAVDDSQLPKDRFSAERLKGVDSTLKIQPAELGDSAVYLCASSVIGTASSYNEQFFGPGTRLTVL.

The chain has TRBV14 and TRBJ1-2; TRBD1 matches 12 bases. Trimming cost V 5 bases and J 7 bases; bases outside gene matches: 8. Germline V gives CDR1 SGHDN, CDR2 FVKESK. The CDR3 runs to 15 residues. CDR3 loop: CASSRDRGLLGGYTF. CDR3 nucleotide sequence: TGTGCCAGCAGCAGGGACAGGGGGCTGCTGGGTGGCTACACCTTC.

This chain uses TRBV10-3 with TRBJ2-3; TRBD1 might be the D (5 bases). CDR1 is ENHRY, CDR2 SYGVKD, per germline. This CDR3 is 14 amino acids long. V lost 2 bases, J lost 2 bases, and 8 bases lay in between. CDR3: CAISEPGNTDTQYF. As DNA, the CDR3 is TGTGCCATCAGTGAGCCAGGGAACACAGATACGCAGTATTTT.